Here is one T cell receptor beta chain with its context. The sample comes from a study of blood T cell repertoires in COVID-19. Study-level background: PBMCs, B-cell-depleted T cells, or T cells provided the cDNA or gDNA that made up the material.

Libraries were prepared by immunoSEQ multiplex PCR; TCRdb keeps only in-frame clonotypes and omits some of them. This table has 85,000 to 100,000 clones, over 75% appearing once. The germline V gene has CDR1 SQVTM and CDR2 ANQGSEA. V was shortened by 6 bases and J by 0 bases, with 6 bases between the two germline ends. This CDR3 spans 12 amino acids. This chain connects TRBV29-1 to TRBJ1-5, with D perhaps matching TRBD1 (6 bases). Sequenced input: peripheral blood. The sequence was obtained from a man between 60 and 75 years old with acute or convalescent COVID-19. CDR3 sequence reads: CSVRGSNQPQHF. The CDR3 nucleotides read TGCAGCGTCAGGGGTAGCAATCAGCCCCAGCATTTT.